Shown below are 20 T cell receptor beta chains from a single sample sequenced in a study of patients and donors after allogeneic stem cell transplantation. TCRdb passed the RT-PCR reads through MiXCR, listing each CDR3 protein once. The sample includes 150,000 to 200,000 distinct CDR3 sequences, around 30% of them seen just once. The sample was blood, either unsorted or a sorted T cell fraction (not recorded which). Receptors were obtained from a human donor who was either an allogeneic HSCT recipient or a stem cell or donor lymphocyte infusion donor (not recorded which). It is not recorded whose cells these are; they may come from a transplant donor.

This rearrangement joins TRBV5-1 to TRBJ2-1, with TRBD2 identical over 11 bases. V lost 4 bases and J lost 1; bases outside the gene matches: 4. CDR1 SGHRS and CDR2 YFSETQ come from the germline V gene. The CDR3 is 16 amino acids. CDR3 DNA sequence: TGCGCCAGCAGCACTAGCGGGAGAGGGTCCTACAATGAGCAGTTCTTC. Its protein product is CASSTSGRGSYNEQFF.

At least ten counts were recorded for this clonotype. The V call is TRBV29-1, the J call TRBJ1-2; 8 nucleotides align to TRBD1. J was trimmed by 8 bases and V by 7 bases; bases with no gene match: 9. The CDR3 runs 12 residues. Germline loops: CDR1 SQVTM, CDR2 ANQGSEA. As DNA, the CDR3 is TGCAGCGATGGGGGAGCAGGGGGCGGCTACACCTTC. Translated: CSDGGAGGGYTF.

The sample holds a few counts of this clonotype. The V gene is TRBV20-1, the J gene TRBJ1-5; weak D call: TRBD1 (5 bases). This CDR3 comprises 13 residues. Trimming removed 5 bases at V and 4 bases at J, with 12 bases between. CDR1 is DFQATT and CDR2 is SNEGSKA in the germline V gene (reference sequence). CDR3 in amino acids: CSALGPFNQPQHF. CDR3 sequence (DNA): TGCAGTGCTCTGGGGCCTTTTAATCAGCCCCAGCATTTT.

The chain joins TRBV15 to TRBJ2-5, with 8 bases that match TRBD2. Germline values: CDR1 LNHNV, CDR2 YYDKDF (reference sequence). The CDR3 totals 17 residues. Trimming removed 0 bases from V and 5 bases from J; junction bases left unmatched: 11. CDR3 in amino acids: CATSRDLGLAKMETQYF. The CDR3 DNA follows: TGTGCCACCAGCAGAGATCTAGGACTAGCAAAGATGGAGACCCAGTACTTC. The full variable domain, rest sourced from reference TRBV15 and TRBJ2-5, is DAMVIQNPRYQVTQFGKPVTLSCSQTLNHNVMYWYQQKSSQAPKLLFHYYDKDFNNEADTPDNFQSRRPNTSFCFLDIRSPGLGDTAMYLCATSRDLGLAKMETQYFGPGTRLLVL.

The chain is built from TRBV25-1 and TRBJ2-2; D gene uncertain. The germline CDR1 and CDR2 sequences are MGHDK and SYGVNS. V was clipped by 1 base and J by 3 bases, with 3 bases between them. This CDR3 comprises 13 residues. The CDR3 DNA is TGTGCCAGCAGTGAATTATACACCGGGGAGCTGTTTTTT. Amino acid sequence: CASSELYTGELFF.

J is TRBJ1-2 and V is TRBV27; tentative D call: TRBD1 (6 bases). V was pared by 2 bases and J by 8 bases, with 15 bases between. The CDR3 consists of 14 residues. Germline-derived CDR1 and CDR2 are MNHEY and SMNVEV (reference sequence). The CDR3 loop is CASSLRGRGGGYTF. In nucleotides, the CDR3 is TGTGCCAGCAGTTTAAGGGGCAGGGGCGGGGGCTACACCTTC.

This clonotype was recorded a few times. This chain uses TRBV25-1 with TRBJ2-7; TRBD1 matches at 7 bases. V was pared by 5 bases and J by 3 bases, with 1 base of the junction left unmatched. The CDR3 length is 12 residues. CDR1 MGHDK and CDR2 SYGVNS come from the germline V gene. This chain's CDR3 is CASSHRGYEQYF. The DNA of the CDR3 is TGTGCCAGCAGTCACAGGGGCTACGAGCAGTACTTC.

This clonotype was observed at least ten times. This chain joins TRBV27 and TRBJ1-5, with unresolved D. Germline V CDR1 and CDR2: MNHEY, SMNVEV (reference sequence). Deletions cut 1 base from V and 4 bases from J, with 11 bases between. The CDR3 has 15 residues. CDR3 in amino acids: CASSLWGSRNQPQHF. The CDR3 nucleotides read TGTGCCAGCAGTTTATGGGGAAGTCGAAATCAGCCCCAGCATTTT.

This clonotype was picked up a small number of times. The chain is built from TRBV7-9 and TRBJ1-4; no clear D. This CDR3 comprises 18 residues. In germline, CDR1 is SEHNR, CDR2 FQNEAQ (reference sequence). Trimming left V 5 bases short and J 0 bases short, with 19 bases between. CDR3 residues: CASSPTDIPKTTNEKLFF. The CDR3 bases are TGTGCCAGCAGCCCCACTGACATACCGAAAACAACTAATGAAAAACTGTTTTTT.

V and J are TRBV7-9 and TRBJ2-7; D possibly corresponds to TRBD1 (6 bases). Trimming removed 5 bases from V and 4 bases from J, with 18 bases in between. This CDR3 comprises 15 residues. The germline V gene has CDR1 SEHNR and CDR2 FQNEAQ (reference sequence). CDR3 loop: CASSVKGTNYYEQYF. In DNA form, the CDR3 reads TGTGCCAGCAGCGTAAAGGGGACAAATTATTACGAGCAGTACTTC.

The chain carries TRBV9 and TRBJ1-2; TRBD1 is a possible D gene (5 bases). This CDR3 contains 12 residues. CDR1 SGDLS and CDR2 YYNGEE come from the germline V gene. Deletions cut 0 bases from V and 10 bases from J, with 10 bases between. The CDR3 bases are TGTGCCAGCAGCGTAGATGGGGGTTCCTACACCTTC. This sequence encodes CASSVDGGSYTF.

The chain carries TRBV20-1 and TRBJ2-7, with a weak D call TRBD1 (5 bases). V shed 3 bases and J shed 0 bases, with 18 bases lying between them. The CDR3 spans 16 residues. Germline V CDR1 and CDR2: DFQATT, SNEGSKA (reference sequence). CDR3 DNA sequence: TGCAGTGCTAGGACAGAAATGACGTCCCTCTCCTACGAGCAGTACTTC. The encoded protein is CSARTEMTSLSYEQYF.

V usage is TRBV9 and J usage is TRBJ1-1; the D gene is possibly TRBD1 (5 bases). CDR3 size: 16 residues. Deletions cut 0 bases from V and 0 bases from J, with 12 bases between. Per the germline V gene, CDR1 is SGDLS and CDR2 is YYNGEE. CDR3 sequence reads: CASSVAGYGMNTEAFF. In nucleotides, the CDR3 is TGTGCCAGCAGCGTAGCAGGGTATGGGATGAACACTGAAGCTTTCTTT.

The chain couples TRBV5-1 to TRBJ2-7, with 8 nucleotides matching TRBD2. V was clipped by 1 base and J by 2 bases; unmatched bases: 8. Germline CDR1 is SGHRS and CDR2 is YFSETQ. The CDR3 is 16 amino acids. The CDR3 is CASSLYFTSGAYEQYF. The CDR3 DNA is TGCGCCAGCAGCTTGTATTTTACTAGCGGTGCCTACGAGCAGTACTTC.

This clonotype was detected once. The chain recombines TRBV4-2 with TRBJ2-7; a weak D match, TRBD1 (6 bases). The germline CDR1 and CDR2 sequences are LGHNA and YNFKEQ. The CDR3 is 13 residues long. V lost 4 bases and J lost 6, with 13 bases in between. CDR3: CASSPTGVGEQYF. CDR3 nucleotide sequence: TGTGCCAGCAGCCCGACAGGTGTAGGCGAGCAGTACTTC.

This clonotype was seen a few times. The rearrangement uses TRBV12-3 or TRBV12-4 and TRBJ1-5; D is undetermined. The CDR3 covers 11 residues. V shed 6 bases and J shed 11 bases, with 11 bases lying between them. This CDR3 is CASSLSLAQHF. The CDR3 DNA reads TGTGCCAGCAGCCTCTCTTTGGCCCAGCATTTT.

The chain's CDR3 is CASRVEGGGEETQYF. CDR3 nucleotides: TGTGCCAGCAGGGTAGAGGGGGGCGGAGAAGAGACCCAGTACTTC. This chain joins TRBV6-6 and TRBJ2-5; the D call may be TRBD1 or TRBD2 (6 bases each). The CDR3 is 15 amino acids. Germline V gives CDR1 MNHNY, CDR2 SVGAGI (reference sequence). Trimming stripped 6 bases from V and 3 bases from J, with 17 bases between.

This rearrangement joins TRBV28 to TRBJ2-1; D is ambiguous. Trimming pared 6 bases from V and 10 bases from J, leaving 13 bases between. The CDR3 totals 12 residues. Germline V gene data show CDR1 as MDHEN and CDR2 as SYDVKM. CDR3 region: CASSLLRSEQFF. As DNA, the CDR3 is TGTGCCAGCAGCCTACTCCGGTCCGAGCAGTTCTTC.

The chain uses TRBV12-3 or TRBV12-4 and TRBJ2-3, with 10 bases fitting TRBD2. V dropped 2 bases and J dropped 5; count of bases not matched to a gene: 10. The CDR3 is 17 residues long. The CDR3 loop reads CASSLRRLAGVEDTQYF. Written as DNA, the CDR3 is TGTGCCAGCAGTTTAAGGAGGCTAGCGGGAGTGGAAGATACGCAGTATTTT.

V usage is TRBV28 and J usage is TRBJ2-7; D is unresolved. Trimming took 3 bases from V and 4 from J, leaving 10 bases between them. This CDR3 spans 13 amino acids. CDR1 is MDHEN, CDR2 SYDVKM, per germline. CDR3 DNA sequence: TGTGCCAGCAGTTTTGTAGGCGGATACGAGCAGTACTTC. Its protein product is CASSFVGGYEQYF.